In its sample, the clone carrying this TCR beta chain was seen a few times. The CDR3 totals 12 residues. The germline V gene encodes CDR1 SEHNR and CDR2 FQNEAQ (reference sequence). V lost 1 base and J 12 bases, leaving 12 bases between the germline ends. The record originates from a study of blood T cell repertoires in COVID-19. Study at large: The origin of the acute and convalescent COVID-19 samples was the United States, Italy and Spain.

Study processing details: Counts of nucleated cells, estimated from reference gene primer amplification, were obtained. Libraries were prepared by immunoSEQ multiplex PCR; TCRdb keeps only in-frame clonotypes and omits some of them. That table gives V, J and clone size, and the DNA gave D and trimming. The sample carries about 200,000 clones, 80% to 90% recorded once. The gene calls are TRBV7-9 and TRBJ1-1; no definite D call. Sequenced sample: PBMCs or T cells enriched from blood (not recorded which). This clonotype was sampled from a woman between 25 and 40 years old who had been exposed to COVID-19. CDR3 bases: TGTGCCAGCAGCTTAGAGGCGGGGAGAACTTTCTTT. It translates to CASSLEAGRTFF.